This TCR beta chain was sequenced for a study of graft-versus-host responses after intestinal transplantation. Background on the study: For two to four years after anti-thymocyte globulin induction, all recipients took tacrolimus and steroids.

TCRdb's copy holds only in-frame clones and misses some; the assay was immunoSEQ multiplex PCR. The table includes 75,000 to 100,000 clones, 80% to 95% detected once. Study-level points and caveats: Across patients carrying graft-donor T cell macrochimerism, allografts held high graft-versus-host to host-versus-graft clonal ratios. Detected in recipient marrow were GvH clones, some of which were first observed in ileum or blood. The highest levels of circulating GvH clones went along with early declines in HvG clones after transplant.

In the case of this clone: Its antigen is unidentified.

With 1 base removed from V and 0 bases from J, the gap between germline ends came to 19 bases. This CDR3 region has 18 residues. Germline V gene data show CDR1 as SGHTS and CDR2 as YDEGEE. This specimen consisted of unstimulated CD4+ T cells sorted from spleen or lymph node cells, obtained before intestinal transplant. The TCR sequence derives from a human donor who received an intestinal transplant. V gene TRBV5-8 combines with J gene TRBJ1-2, with D possibly TRBD1 on 5 matching bases. CDR3: CASSLSRQGWVANYGYTF. CDR3 coding DNA: TGTGCCAGCAGCTTGTCGAGGCAGGGTTGGGTTGCTAACTATGGCTACACCTTC. Complete variable domain (other parts from reference TRBV5-8 and TRBJ1-2): EAGVTQSPTHLIKTRGQQATLRCSPISGHTSVYWYQQALGLGLQFLLWYDEGEERNRGNFPPRFSGRQFPNYSSELNVNALELEDSALYLCASSLSRQGWVANYGYTFGSGTRLTVV.